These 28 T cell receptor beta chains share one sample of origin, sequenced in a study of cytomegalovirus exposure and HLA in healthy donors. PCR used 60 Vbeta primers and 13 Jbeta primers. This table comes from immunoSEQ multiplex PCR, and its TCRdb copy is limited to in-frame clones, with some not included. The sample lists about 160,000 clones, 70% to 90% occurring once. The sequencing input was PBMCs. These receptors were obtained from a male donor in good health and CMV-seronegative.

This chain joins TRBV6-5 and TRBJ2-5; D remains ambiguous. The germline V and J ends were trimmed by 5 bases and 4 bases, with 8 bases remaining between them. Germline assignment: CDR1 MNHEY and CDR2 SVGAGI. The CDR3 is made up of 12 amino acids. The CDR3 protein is CASSESRETQYF. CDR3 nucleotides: TGTGCCAGCAGTGAATCTAGAGAGACCCAGTACTTC.

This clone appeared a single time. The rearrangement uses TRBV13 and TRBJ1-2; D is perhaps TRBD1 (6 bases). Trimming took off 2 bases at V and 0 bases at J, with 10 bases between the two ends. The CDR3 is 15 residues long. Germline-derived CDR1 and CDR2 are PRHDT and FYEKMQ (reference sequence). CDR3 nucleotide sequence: TGTGCCAGCAGCTTATGGGGGACAACTAACTATGGCTACACCTTC. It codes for CASSLWGTTNYGYTF.

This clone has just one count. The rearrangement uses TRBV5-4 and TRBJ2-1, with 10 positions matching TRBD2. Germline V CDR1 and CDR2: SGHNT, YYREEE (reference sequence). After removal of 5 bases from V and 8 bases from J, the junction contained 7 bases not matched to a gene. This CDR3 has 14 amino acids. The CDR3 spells CASSQLAGIHEQFF. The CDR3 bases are TGTGCCAGCAGTCAACTAGCGGGAATCCATGAGCAGTTCTTC.

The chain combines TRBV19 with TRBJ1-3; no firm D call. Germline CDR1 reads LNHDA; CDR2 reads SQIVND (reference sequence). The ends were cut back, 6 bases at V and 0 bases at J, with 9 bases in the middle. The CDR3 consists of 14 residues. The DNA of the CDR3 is TGTGCCAGTAGAGACGGCGGCTCTGGAAACACCATATATTTT. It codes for CASRDGGSGNTIYF.

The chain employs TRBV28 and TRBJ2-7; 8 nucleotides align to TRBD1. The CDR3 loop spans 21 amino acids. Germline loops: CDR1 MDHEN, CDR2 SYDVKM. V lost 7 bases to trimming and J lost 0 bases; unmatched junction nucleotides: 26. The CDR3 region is CASNSPFSGQGTTWSSYEQYF. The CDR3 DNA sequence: TGTGCCAGCAACTCCCCATTCAGCGGACAGGGAACAACATGGAGCTCCTACGAGCAGTACTTC.

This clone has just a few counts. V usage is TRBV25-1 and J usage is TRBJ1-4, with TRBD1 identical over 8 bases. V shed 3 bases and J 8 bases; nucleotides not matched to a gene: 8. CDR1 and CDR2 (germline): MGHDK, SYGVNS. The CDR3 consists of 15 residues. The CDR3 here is CASSDRTGSDEKLFF. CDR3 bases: TGTGCCAGCAGTGACCGGACAGGGAGCGACGAAAAACTGTTTTTT. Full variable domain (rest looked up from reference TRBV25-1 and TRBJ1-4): EADIYQTPRYLVIGTGKKITLECSQTMGHDKMYWYQQDPGMELHLIHYSYGVNSTEKGDLSSESTVSRIRTEHFPLTLESARPSHTSQYLCASSDRTGSDEKLFFGSGTQLSVL.

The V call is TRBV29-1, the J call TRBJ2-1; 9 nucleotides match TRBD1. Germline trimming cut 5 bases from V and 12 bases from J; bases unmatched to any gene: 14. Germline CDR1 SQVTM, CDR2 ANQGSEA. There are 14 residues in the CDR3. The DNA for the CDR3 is TGCAGCGTTACCCGGGACAGGGTGCCGATGGGGCAGTTCTTC. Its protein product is CSVTRDRVPMGQFF.

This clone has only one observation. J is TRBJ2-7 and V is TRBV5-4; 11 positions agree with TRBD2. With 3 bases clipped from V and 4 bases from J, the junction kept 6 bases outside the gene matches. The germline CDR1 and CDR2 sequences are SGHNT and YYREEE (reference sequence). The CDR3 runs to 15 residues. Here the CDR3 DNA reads TGTGCCAGCAGCTACCTAGCGGGAGGTTATTACGAGCAGTACTTC. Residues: CASSYLAGGYYEQYF. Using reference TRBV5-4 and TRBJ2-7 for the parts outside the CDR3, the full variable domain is ETGVTQSPTHLIKTRGQQVTLRCSSQSGHNTVSWYQQALGQGPQFIFQYYREEENGRGNFPPRFSGLQFPNYSSELNVNALELDDSALYLCASSYLAGGYYEQYFGPGTRLTVT.

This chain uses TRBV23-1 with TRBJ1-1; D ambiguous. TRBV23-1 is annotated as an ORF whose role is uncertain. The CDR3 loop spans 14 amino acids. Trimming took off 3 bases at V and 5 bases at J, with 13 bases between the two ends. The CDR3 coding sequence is TGCGCCAGCAGTCACCCTTACGGAGGGACTGAAGCTTTCTTT. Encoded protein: CASSHPYGGTEAFF.

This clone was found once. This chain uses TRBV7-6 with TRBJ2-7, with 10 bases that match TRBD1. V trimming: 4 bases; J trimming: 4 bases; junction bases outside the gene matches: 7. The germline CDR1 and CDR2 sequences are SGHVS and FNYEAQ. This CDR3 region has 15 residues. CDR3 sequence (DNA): TGTGCCAGCAGCTCTGGGGGGACAGGGGCGTACGAGCAGTACTTC. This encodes CASSSGGTGAYEQYF.

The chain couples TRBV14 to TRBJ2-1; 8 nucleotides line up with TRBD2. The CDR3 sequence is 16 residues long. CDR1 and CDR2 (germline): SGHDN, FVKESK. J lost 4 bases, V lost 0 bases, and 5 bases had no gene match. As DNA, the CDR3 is TGTGCCAGCAGCCAAGATCTCCTAGCGGGTTACAATGAGCAGTTCTTC. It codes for CASSQDLLAGYNEQFF.

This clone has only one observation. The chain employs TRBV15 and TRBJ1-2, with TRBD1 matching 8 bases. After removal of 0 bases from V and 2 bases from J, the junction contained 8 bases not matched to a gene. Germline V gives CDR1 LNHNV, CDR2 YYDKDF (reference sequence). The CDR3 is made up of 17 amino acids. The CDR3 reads CATSRETGGGMNYGYTF. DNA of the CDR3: TGTGCCACCAGCAGAGAAACAGGGGGGGGCATGAACTATGGCTACACCTTC. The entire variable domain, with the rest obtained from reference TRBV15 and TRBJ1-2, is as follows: DAMVIQNPRYQVTQFGKPVTLSCSQTLNHNVMYWYQQKSSQAPKLLFHYYDKDFNNEADTPDNFQSRRPNTSFCFLDIRSPGLGDTAMYLCATSRETGGGMNYGYTFGSGTRLTVV.

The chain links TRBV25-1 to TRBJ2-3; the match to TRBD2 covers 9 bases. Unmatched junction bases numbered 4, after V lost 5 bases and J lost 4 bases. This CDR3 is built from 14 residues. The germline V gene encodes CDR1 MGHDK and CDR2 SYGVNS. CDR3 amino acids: CASSLAGRADTQYF. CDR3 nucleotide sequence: TGTGCCAGCAGTCTAGCGGGAAGGGCAGATACGCAGTATTTT.

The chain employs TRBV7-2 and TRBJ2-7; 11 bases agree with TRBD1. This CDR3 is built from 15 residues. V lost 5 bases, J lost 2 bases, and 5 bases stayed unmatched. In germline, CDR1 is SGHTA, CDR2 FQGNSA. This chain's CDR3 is CASSAEGQGAYEQYF. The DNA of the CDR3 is TGTGCCAGCAGCGCAGAGGGACAGGGGGCCTACGAGCAGTACTTC.

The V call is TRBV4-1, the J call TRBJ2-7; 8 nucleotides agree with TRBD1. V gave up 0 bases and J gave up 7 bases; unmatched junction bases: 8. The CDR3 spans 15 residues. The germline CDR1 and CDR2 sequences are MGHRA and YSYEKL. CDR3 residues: CASSQDPPDRGEQYF. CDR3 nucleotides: TGCGCCAGCAGCCAAGACCCCCCTGACAGGGGTGAGCAGTACTTC.

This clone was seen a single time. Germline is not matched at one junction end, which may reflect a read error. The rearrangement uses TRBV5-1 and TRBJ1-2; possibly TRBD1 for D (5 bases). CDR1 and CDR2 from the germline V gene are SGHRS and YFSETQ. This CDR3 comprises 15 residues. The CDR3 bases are TGCGCCAGCAGCTTGGAGGTCGGGGGAAACTATGGCTACCCCTTC. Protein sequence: CASSLEVGGNYGYPF.

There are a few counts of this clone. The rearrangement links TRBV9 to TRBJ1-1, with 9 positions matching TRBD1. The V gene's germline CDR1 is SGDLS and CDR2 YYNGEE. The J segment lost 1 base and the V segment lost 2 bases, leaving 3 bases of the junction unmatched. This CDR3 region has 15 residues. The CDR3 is CASSVADRGNTEAFF. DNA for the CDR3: TGTGCCAGCAGCGTGGCGGACAGGGGGAACACTGAAGCTTTCTTT.

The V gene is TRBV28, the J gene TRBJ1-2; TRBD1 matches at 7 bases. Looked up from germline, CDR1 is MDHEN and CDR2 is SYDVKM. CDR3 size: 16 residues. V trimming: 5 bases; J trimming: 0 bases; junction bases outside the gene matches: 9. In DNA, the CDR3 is TGTGCCAGCAGTATCGCGGGACAGCCTTCTAACTATGGCTACACCTTC. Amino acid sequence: CASSIAGQPSNYGYTF.

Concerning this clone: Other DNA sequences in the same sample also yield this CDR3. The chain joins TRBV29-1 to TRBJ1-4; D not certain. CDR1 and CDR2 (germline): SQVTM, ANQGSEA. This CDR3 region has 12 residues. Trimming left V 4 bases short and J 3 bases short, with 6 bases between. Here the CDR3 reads CSVATANEKLFF. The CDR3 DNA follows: TGCAGCGTTGCCACAGCTAATGAAAAACTGTTTTTT.

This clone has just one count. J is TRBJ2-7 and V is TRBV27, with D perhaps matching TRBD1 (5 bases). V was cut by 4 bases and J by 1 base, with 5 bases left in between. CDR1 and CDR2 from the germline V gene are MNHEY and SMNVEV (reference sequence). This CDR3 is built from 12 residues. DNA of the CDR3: TGTGCCAGCAGTTCAGGGTCCTACGAGCAGTACTTC. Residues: CASSSGSYEQYF.

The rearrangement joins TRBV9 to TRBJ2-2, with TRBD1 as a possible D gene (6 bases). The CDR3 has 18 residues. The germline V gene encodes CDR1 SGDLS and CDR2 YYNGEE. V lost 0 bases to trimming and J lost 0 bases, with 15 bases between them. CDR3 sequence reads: CASSVGGWGTSNTGELFF. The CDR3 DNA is TGTGCCAGCAGCGTAGGTGGCTGGGGGACATCGAACACCGGGGAGCTGTTTTTT.

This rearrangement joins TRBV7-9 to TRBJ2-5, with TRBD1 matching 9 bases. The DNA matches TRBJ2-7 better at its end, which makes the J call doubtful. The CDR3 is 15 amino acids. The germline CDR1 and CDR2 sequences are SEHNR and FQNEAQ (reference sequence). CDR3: CASSFLGTGLSEQYF. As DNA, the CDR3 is TGTGCCAGCAGCTTTCTCGGGACAGGGCTAAGCGAGCAGTACTTC.

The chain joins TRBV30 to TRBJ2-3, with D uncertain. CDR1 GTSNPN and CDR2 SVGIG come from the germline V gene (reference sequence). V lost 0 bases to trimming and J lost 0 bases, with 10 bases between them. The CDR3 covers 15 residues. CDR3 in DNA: TGTGCCTGGAGTGTTGGGCAGAGAAGCACAGATACGCAGTATTTT. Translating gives CAWSVGQRSTDTQYF.

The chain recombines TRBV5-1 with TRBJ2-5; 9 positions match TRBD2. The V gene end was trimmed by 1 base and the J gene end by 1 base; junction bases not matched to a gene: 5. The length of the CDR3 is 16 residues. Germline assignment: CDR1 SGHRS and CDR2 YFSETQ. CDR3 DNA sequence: TGCGCCAGCAGCTTGCCGCGGGAGGGCCGCCAAGAGACCCAGTACTTC. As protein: CASSLPREGRQETQYF. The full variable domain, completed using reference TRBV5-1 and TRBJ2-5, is KAGVTQTPRYLIKTRGQQVTLSCSPISGHRSVSWYQQTPGQGLQFLFEYFSETQRNKGNFPGRFSGRQFSNSRSEMNVSTLELGDSALYLCASSLPREGRQETQYFGPGTRLLVL.

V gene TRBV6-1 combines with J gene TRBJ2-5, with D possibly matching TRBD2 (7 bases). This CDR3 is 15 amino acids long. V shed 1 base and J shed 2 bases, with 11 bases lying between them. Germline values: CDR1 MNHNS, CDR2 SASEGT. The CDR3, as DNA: TGTGCCAGCAGTGAAGTGGGGGGGGCTCAAGAGACCCAGTACTTC. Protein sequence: CASSEVGGAQETQYF.

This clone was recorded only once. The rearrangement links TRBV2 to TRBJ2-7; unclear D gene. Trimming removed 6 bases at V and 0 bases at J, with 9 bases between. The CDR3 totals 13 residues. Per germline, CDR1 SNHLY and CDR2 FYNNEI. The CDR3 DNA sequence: TGTGCCAGCAGGAAGAGAAGCTCCTACGAGCAGTACTTC. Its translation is CASRKRSSYEQYF.

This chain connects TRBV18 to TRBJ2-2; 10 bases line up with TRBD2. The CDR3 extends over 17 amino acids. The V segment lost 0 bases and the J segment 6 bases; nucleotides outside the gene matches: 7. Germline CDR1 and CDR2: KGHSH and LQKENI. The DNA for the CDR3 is TGTGCCAGCTCACCACCCGGTAGCGGGGGGACTGCCGGGGAGCTGTTTTTT. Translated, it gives CASSPPGSGGTAGELFF.

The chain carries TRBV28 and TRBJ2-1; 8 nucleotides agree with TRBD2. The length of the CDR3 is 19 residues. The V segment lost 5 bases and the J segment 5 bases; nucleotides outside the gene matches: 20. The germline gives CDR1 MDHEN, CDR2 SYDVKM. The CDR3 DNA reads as TGTGCCAGCAGTGGGCTTACCTTCAGGGGCGGGAGGCCAAACAATGAGCAGTTCTTC. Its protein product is CASSGLTFRGGRPNNEQFF.